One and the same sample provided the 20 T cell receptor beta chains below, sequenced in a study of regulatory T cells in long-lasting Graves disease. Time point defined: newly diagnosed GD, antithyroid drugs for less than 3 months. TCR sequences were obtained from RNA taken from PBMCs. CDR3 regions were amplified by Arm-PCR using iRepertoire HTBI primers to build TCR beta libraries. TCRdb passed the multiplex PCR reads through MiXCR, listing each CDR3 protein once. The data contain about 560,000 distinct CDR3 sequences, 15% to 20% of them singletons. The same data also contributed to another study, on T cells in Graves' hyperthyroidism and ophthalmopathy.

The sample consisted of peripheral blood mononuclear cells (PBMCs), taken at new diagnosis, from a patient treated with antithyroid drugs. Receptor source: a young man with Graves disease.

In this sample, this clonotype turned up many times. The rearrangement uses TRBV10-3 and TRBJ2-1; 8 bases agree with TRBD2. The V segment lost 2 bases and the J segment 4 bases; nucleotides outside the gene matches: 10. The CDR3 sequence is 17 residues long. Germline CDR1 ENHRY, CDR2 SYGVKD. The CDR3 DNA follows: TGTGCCATCAGTGAGCCCCGTAGCGGGAAAGGGTACAATGAGCAGTTCTTC. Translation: CAISEPRSGKGYNEQFF.

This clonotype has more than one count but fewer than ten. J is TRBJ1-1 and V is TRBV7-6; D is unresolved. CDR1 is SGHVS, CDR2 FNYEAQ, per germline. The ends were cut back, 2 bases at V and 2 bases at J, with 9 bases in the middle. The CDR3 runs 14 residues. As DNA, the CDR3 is TGTGCCAGCAGCTTATGGGCCAGAAACACTGAAGCTTTCTTT. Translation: CASSLWARNTEAFF.

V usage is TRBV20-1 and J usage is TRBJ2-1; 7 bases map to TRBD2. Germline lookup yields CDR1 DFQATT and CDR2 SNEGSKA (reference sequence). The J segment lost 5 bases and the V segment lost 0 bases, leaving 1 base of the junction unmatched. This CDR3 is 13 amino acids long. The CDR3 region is CSARDREDNEQFF. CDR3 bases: TGCAGTGCTAGAGATCGGGAGGACAATGAGCAGTTCTTC.

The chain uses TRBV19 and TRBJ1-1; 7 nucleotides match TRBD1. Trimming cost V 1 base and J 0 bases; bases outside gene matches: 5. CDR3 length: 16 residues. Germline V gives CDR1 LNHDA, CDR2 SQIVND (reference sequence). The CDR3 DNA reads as TGTGCCAGTAGTATAGCTAGACAGGGAGTGAACACTGAAGCTTTCTTT. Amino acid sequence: CASSIARQGVNTEAFF.

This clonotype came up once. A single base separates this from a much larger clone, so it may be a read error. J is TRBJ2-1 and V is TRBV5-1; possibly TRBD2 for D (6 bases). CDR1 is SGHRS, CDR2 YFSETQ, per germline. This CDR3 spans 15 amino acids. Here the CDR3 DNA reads TGCGCCAGCAGCCCCGGGGAGGTAGCCTACAATGAGCGGTTCTTC. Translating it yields CASSPGEVAYNERFF.

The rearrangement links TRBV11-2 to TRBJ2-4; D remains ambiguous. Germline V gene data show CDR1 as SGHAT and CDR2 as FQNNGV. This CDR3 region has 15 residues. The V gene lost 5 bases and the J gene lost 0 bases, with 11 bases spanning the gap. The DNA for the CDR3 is TGTGCCAGCAGCCAACCAGAACTAGCCAAAAACATTCAGTACTTC. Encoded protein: CASSQPELAKNIQYF.

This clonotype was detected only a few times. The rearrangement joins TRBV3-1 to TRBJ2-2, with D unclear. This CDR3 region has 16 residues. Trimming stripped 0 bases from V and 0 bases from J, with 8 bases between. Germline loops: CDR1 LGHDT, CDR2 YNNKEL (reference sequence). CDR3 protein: CASSQDVGPNTGELFF. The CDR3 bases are TGTGCCAGCAGCCAAGACGTCGGACCGAACACCGGGGAGCTGTTTTTT.

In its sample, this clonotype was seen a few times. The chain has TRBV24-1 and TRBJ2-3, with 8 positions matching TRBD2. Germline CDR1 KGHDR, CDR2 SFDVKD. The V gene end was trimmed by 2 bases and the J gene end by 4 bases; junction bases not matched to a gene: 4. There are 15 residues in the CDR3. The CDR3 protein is CATSDSRGAADTQYF. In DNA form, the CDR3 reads TGTGCCACCAGTGATTCGCGGGGGGCGGCAGATACGCAGTATTTT.

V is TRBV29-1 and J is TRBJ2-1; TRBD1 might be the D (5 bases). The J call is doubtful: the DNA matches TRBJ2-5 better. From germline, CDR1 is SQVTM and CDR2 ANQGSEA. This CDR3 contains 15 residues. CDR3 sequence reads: CSVEDRTQPQETQYF. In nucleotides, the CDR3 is TGCAGCGTTGAAGATCGGACACAACCCCAAGAGACCCAGTACTTC.

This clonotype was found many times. Here the CDR3 reads CSAMGSQETQYF. The CDR3 nucleotides read TGCAGTGCTATGGGATCTCAAGAGACCCAGTACTTC. This chain connects TRBV20-1 to TRBJ2-5; D is uncertain. Germline CDR1 is DFQATT and CDR2 is SNEGSKA (reference sequence). The CDR3 covers 12 residues. Trimming removed 4 bases from V and 2 bases from J, with 8 bases in between.

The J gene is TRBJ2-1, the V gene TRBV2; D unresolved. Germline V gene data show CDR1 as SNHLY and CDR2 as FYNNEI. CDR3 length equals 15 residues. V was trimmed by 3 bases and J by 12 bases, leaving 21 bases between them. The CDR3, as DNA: TGTGCCAGCAGTGACCCTAACAAGGGCCCTTGGGGGCAGTTCTTC. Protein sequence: CASSDPNKGPWGQFF.

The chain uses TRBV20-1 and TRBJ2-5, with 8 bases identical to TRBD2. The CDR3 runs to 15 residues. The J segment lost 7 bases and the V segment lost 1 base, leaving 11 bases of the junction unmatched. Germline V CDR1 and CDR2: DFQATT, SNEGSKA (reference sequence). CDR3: CSARAPGGGFVTQYF. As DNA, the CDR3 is TGCAGTGCTAGAGCCCCGGGCGGGGGGTTCGTGACCCAGTACTTC.

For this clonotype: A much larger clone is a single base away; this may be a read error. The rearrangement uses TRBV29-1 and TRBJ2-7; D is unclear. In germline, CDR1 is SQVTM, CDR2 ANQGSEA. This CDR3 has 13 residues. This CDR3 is CSVRQASSYEKYF. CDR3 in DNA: TGCAGCGTTAGGCAGGCGAGCTCCTACGAGAAGTACTTC.

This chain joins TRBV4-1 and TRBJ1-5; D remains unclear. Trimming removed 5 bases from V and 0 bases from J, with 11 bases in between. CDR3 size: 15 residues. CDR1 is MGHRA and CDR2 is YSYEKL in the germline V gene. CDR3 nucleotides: TGCGCCAGCAGCGAGGGCGGGTATAGCAATCAGCCCCAGCATTTT. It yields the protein CASSEGGYSNQPQHF.

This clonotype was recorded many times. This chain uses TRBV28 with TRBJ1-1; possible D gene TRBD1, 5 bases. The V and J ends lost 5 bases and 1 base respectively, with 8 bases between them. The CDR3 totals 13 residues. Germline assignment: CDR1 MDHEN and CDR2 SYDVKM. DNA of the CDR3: TGTGCCAGCAGTGGGCAGGGGAACACTGAAGCTTTCTTT. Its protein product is CASSGQGNTEAFF.

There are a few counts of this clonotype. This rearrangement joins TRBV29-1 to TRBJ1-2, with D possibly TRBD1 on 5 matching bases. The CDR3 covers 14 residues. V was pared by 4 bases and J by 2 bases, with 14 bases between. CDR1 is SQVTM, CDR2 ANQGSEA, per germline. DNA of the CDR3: TGCAGCGTTGTGGGCAGGGTGGGGAACTATGGCTACACCTTC. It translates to CSVVGRVGNYGYTF.

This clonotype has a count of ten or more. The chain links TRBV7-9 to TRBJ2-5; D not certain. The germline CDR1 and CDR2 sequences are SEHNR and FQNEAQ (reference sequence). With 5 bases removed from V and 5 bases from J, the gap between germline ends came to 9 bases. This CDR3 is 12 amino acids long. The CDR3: CASSPFGETQYF. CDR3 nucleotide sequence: TGTGCCAGCAGCCCGTTCGGGGAGACCCAGTACTTC.

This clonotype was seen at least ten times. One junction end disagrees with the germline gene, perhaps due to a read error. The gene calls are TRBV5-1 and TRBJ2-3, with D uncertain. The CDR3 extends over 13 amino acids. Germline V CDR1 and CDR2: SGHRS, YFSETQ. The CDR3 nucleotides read TGTGCCAGCAGCTTAATGGGGACAGATACGCAGTATTTT. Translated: CASSLMGTDTQYF.

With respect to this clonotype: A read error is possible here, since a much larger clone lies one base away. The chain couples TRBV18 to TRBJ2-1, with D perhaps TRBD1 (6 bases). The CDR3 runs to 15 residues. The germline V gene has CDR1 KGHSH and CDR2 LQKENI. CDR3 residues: CASSPMTGSYSEQFF. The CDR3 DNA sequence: TGTGCCAGCTCCCCTATGACAGGCTCCTACAGTGAGCAGTTCTTC.

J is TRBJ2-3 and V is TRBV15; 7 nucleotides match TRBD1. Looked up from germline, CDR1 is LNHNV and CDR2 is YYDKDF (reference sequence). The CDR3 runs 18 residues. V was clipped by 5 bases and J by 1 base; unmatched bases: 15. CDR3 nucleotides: TGTGCCACCAGCCGATTCTCAGCGGCAGGGGGACGCACAGATACGCAGTATTTT. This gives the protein CATSRFSAAGGRTDTQYF.